This entry describes one T cell receptor beta chain. No cognate antigen has been identified for it. Base quality data are lacking; no much larger clone is found one base away. The donors were healthy, HIV-negative adults with no recently reported acute infections or vaccinations. Only Caucasian adults living in Nashville, Tennessee, USA were represented among the donors. CD8 memory samples were composed of magnetically selected CD45RO+ cells combined with CCR7-negative CD45RA+ effector memory (TemRA) cells. After blood collection by leukapheresis, PBMCs were isolated using Ficoll-Histopaque density gradient centrifugation and then cryopreserved in the vapor phase of liquid nitrogen. Purity and quantity of every magnetically sorted T cell population were checked by analytical flow cytometry. From each sorted fraction, genomic DNA was isolated and quantified by UV absorbance on a Nanodrop 2000c. From a lookup of the germline V gene (reference sequence), CDR1 and CDR2 are GTSNPN and SVGIG. The CDR3 contains 14 residues, cysteine and phenylalanine counted. The read is trimmed to its CDR3 DNA, 42 bases read in frame from base 1.

This entry belongs to a study of shared clonotypes between healthy human individuals (dated by TCRdb to about 2020). In terms of the full investigation: The cohort comprised two women and a few men aged 18 to 49 years. For each donor, CD4 naive and CD4 memory were each given three plates, CD8 naive was given two plates, and CD8 memory was given one plate. To estimate repertoire size and how much clonotype sharing occurs between individuals, the study deeply sequenced the blood TCR repertoires of several healthy adults. To increase sequencing depth and limit assay-specific biases, TCR repertoire library preparation and sequencing were carried out by different laboratories using diverse techniques. Between about 0.9 and 9 billion PBMCs per donor were obtained by leukapheresis.

Using the deep immunoSEQ assay, multiplex PCR amplified TCR CDR3 regions from genomic DNA. For each cell subset, the extracted genomic DNA was distributed evenly across all wells of several immunoSEQ 96-well plates, and each plate served as one replicate. For sorted subsets, each replicate PCR was loaded with about 200 ng genomic DNA, equivalent to 30,000 to 35,000 T cell genomes. Purified libraries were quantified with a Qubit 3.0 fluorometer, sized on a Bioanalyzer 2100, and re-quantified with the KAPA Library Quantification kit. Each immunoSEQ 96-well plate was sequenced on its own single-read 150-cycle Illumina NextSeq 550 flow cell. The paper's processing steps were these. Because only junctional sequences without quality scores were contained in the immunoSEQ output, filtering matching that applied to full-length reads could not be performed. To assign V/J genes and CDR3, sequences were annotated using PyIR, a Python wrapper for IgBLAST v1.9, with IMGT germline references. Reads were filtered out if the reads had weak V/J assignments (E-value above 1e-6), no CDR3, stop codons, out-of-frame junctions, or ambiguous translated residues. V3J clonotypes were defined by identical inferred V gene, J gene, and CDR3 amino acid sequence. The percentage overlap between two repertoires was calculated by dividing the number of shared unique clonotypes by the size of the smaller repertoire. Repertoire richness was assessed with RTK rarefaction, the Chao1 estimator, and Recon v2.1 estimates of unobserved clonotypes. Generation probabilities were computed with OLGA for all TCRbeta clonotypes obtained by the gDNA method from a few donors. TCRdb stores this immuneACCESS table with in-frame sequences only. Part of the clones is absent; in the studies checked, under half of the shortfall reflects unresolved V genes, and no reason is known for the rest. V, J and clone size are those of that table, while D and trimming were read from the DNA. This sample lists about 380,000 clones; about 96% were detected once. Approximately 0.32% of the sample belongs to the ten largest clones.

Beyond this particular receptor, the publication reports: Because the study included a small number of donors, the genetic and exposure-history diversity represented was limited. Naive subsets generally had larger estimated clonotype richness than memory subsets. Only blood was sampled, and tissue TCR repertoires likely differ from those in blood. Higher generation probabilities were observed for clonotypes shared by all four sorted-subset donors than for non-shared clonotypes. Based on pairwise subsampling, the degree of clonotype sharing among donors was expected to be affected by sequencing depth. When a handful of donors were compared, the shared fraction of clonotypes was about 5.4% for naive CD4, approximately 3.5% for naive CD8, about 2.5% for memory CD4, and less than 0.5% for memory CD8. Even with the large sequencing depth, rarefaction of the sorted-subset datasets indicated that sequencing was incomplete.

The sequenced material came from memory CD8+ T cells sorted from blood. The meaning of the sample's cell subset or site label: CD45RO+ cells pooled with CCR7-negative TemRA cells. The sequence is built from TRBV30 and TRBJ1-1; the D gene is not confidently resolved. This TCR came from a young man in good health. The bases read TGTGCACACGGAACTACGGGGATACGGACTGAAGCTTTCTTT. Translated, it gives CAHGTTGIRTEAFF.